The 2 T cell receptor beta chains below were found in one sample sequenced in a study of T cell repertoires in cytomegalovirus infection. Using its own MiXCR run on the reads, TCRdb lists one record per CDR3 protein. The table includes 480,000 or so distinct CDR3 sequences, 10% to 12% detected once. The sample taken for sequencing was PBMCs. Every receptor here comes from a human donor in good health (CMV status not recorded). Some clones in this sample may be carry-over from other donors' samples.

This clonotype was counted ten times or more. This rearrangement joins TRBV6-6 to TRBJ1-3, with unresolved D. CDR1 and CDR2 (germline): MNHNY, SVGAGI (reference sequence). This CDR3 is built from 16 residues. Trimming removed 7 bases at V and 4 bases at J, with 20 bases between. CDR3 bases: TGTGCCAGCACCCCCTACGAGGGCAGTAGAGGAAACACCATATATTTT. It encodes CASTPYEGSRGNTIYF.

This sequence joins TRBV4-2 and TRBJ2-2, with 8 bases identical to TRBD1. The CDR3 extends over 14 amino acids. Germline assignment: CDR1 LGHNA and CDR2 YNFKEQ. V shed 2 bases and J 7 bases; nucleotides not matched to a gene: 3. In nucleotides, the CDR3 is TGTGCCAGCAGCCAACAGGGGGCTAACGGGGAGCTGTTTTTT. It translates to CASSQQGANGELFF.